This T cell receptor beta chain was found in a study of T cells in Graves' hyperthyroidism and ophthalmopathy. This clonotype has a count of ten or more. Template material for amplifying TCR beta CDR3 regions consisted of RNA transcripts. The HTBI set primed first-round TCR CDR3 RT-PCR. TCRdb itself ran the multiplex PCR reads through MiXCR, one entry per CDR3 protein. The table has about 620,000 distinct CDR3 sequences, around 15% seen once. Germline lookup yields CDR1 MNHNS and CDR2 SASEGT. The V end lost 5 bases, the J end lost 5 bases, and 6 bases lay between the germline ends. This CDR3 contains 11 residues.

J is TRBJ2-5 and V is TRBV6-1; D call uncertain. Sequencing was performed on blood. The TCR sequence derives from a woman aged 25 to 39 with Graves' hyperthyroidism. In DNA form, the CDR3 reads TGTGCCAGCAGTCGTAAGGAGACCCAGTACTTC. This sequence encodes CASSRKETQYF.